The next 25 T cell receptor beta chains were all read from a single sample in a study of cytomegalovirus exposure and HLA in healthy donors. The primer mix had 60 Vbeta and 13 Jbeta primers. Some clones are missing from TCRdb's copy, which holds only in-frame ones; the method was immunoSEQ multiplex PCR. The sample has 110,000 or so clones; around 74% are singletons. The source material was PBMCs. These receptors came from a man aged 35-49 years in good health and CMV-seronegative.

Notes on this clone: At one end, the junction sequence differs from germline, possibly due to a read error. CDR3 DNA: TGTGCTAGCAGCTCGACAGGGGTAGATACGCAGTATTTT. Its translation: CASSSTGVDTQYF. The chain recombines TRBV7-7 with TRBJ2-3, with 8 bases identical to TRBD1. Per germline, CDR1 SSHAT and CDR2 FNYEAQ (reference sequence). CDR3 length: 13 residues.

The V gene is TRBV11-3, the J gene TRBJ2-1; TRBD2 aligns across 13 bases. CDR1 is SGHNT and CDR2 is YENEEA in the germline V gene. The CDR3 loop spans 17 amino acids. V shed 5 bases and J 8 bases; nucleotides not matched to a gene: 12. As DNA, the CDR3 is TGTGCCAGCAGCCCCCAAACTAGCGGGAGGGCCAGCGATGAGCAGTTCTTC. It specifies CASSPQTSGRASDEQFF.

The chain carries TRBV6-7 and TRBJ2-7; no clear D gene. TRBV6-7 is an ORF, with its function uncertain. CDR3 length: 16 amino acids. Trimming removed 5 bases from V and 1 base from J, with 18 bases in between. CDR3 nucleotide sequence: TGTGCCAGCAGTCGCGGATGCGAATTGAGTTCCTACGAGCAGTACTTC. Protein product: CASSRGCELSSYEQYF.

The J gene is TRBJ2-5, the V gene TRBV7-2; 11 bases match TRBD2. This CDR3 region has 17 residues. Germline V gene sequence: CDR1 SGHTA, CDR2 FQGNSA. Losses at the gene ends were 3 bases for V and 4 bases for J; bases not matched to a gene: 10. For the CDR3, the DNA is TGTGCCAGCAGCTTCTCCGGGGTAGCGGGAGGGCTAGAGACCCAGTACTTC. The encoded protein is CASSFSGVAGGLETQYF.

This chain connects TRBV19 to TRBJ1-1; tentatively, D is TRBD1 (6 bases). CDR1 is LNHDA, CDR2 SQIVND, per germline (reference sequence). The V and J ends lost 7 bases and 7 bases respectively, with 19 bases between them. The CDR3 has 14 amino acids. In DNA form, the CDR3 reads TGTGCCAGTACCACCACCGGGACATCGATTGAAGCTTTCTTT. Translating it yields CASTTTGTSIEAFF.

The chain combines TRBV7-7 with TRBJ2-1; 7 bases align to TRBD2. V dropped 0 bases and J dropped 7; count of bases not matched to a gene: 6. CDR1 and CDR2 from the germline V gene are SSHAT and FNYEAQ (reference sequence). The CDR3 loop spans 15 amino acids. The CDR3 DNA is TGTGCCAGCAGCTTAGCGGGAGGGCCGTATAATGAGCAGTTCTTC. Translation: CASSLAGGPYNEQFF.

This clone was observed once. V is TRBV2 and J is TRBJ2-2; 9 bases match TRBD1. Looked up from germline, CDR1 is SNHLY and CDR2 is FYNNEI. J gave up 7 bases and V 8 bases, and 8 bases lay outside the gene matches. CDR3 size: 14 residues. CDR3 residues: CASRQGELIGELFF. Written as DNA, the CDR3 is TGTGCCAGCCGACAGGGGGAGTTAATCGGGGAGCTGTTTTTT.

V usage is TRBV5-3 and J usage is TRBJ2-1, with a possible D match to TRBD2 (5 bases). TRBV5-3 counts as an open reading frame of uncertain function. This CDR3 contains 13 residues. Between the trimmed V and J ends, which lost 0 bases and 4 bases, there was a span of 5 bases. This CDR3 is CARSLAGYNEQFF. CDR3 bases: TGTGCCAGAAGCTTGGCGGGATACAATGAGCAGTTCTTC.

A single count supports this clone. This rearrangement joins TRBV2 to TRBJ2-1; 8 bases are shared with TRBD2. With V trimmed by 6 bases and J by 1 base, 8 bases remained unmatched. Germline values: CDR1 SNHLY, CDR2 FYNNEI. The CDR3 is 16 residues long. The CDR3 DNA reads TGTGCCAGCAGACCCAAAGCGGGAGTATCCTACAATGAGCAGTTCTTC. Amino acid sequence: CASRPKAGVSYNEQFF.

This sequence joins TRBV28 and TRBJ2-7; a weak D match, TRBD1 (7 bases). V shed 3 bases and J shed 11 bases, with 17 bases lying between them. Per germline, CDR1 MDHEN and CDR2 SYDVKM. CDR3 length equals 13 residues. CDR3 amino acids: CASSFRDRAGKYF. CDR3 DNA sequence: TGTGCCAGCAGTTTCCGAGACAGGGCGGGAAAGTACTTC.

V gene TRBV6-5 combines with J gene TRBJ1-3; D call uncertain. V shed 2 bases and J shed 3 bases, with 11 bases lying between them. Per germline, CDR1 MNHEY and CDR2 SVGAGI. The CDR3 runs to 15 residues. In DNA form, the CDR3 reads TGTGCCAGCAGTTACGGCGGAGGAGGTGGAAACACCATATATTTT. Protein product: CASSYGGGGGNTIYF.

The chain employs TRBV6-6 and TRBJ1-2, with a weak D call TRBD1 (6 bases). V dropped 2 bases and J dropped 8 bases, with 15 bases sitting between them. The CDR3 contains 14 residues. Per germline, CDR1 MNHNY and CDR2 SVGAGI (reference sequence). The CDR3, as DNA: TGTGCCAGCAGTTACGCAAGGGACACAGGGGGCTACACCTTC. It codes for CASSYARDTGGYTF.

V and J are TRBV27 and TRBJ2-3, with D perhaps TRBD2 (6 bases). The germline gives CDR1 MNHEY, CDR2 SMNVEV (reference sequence). This CDR3 spans 14 amino acids. V was pared by 3 bases and J by 2 bases, with 9 bases between. Here the CDR3 reads CASSFWGDTDTQYF. In DNA, the CDR3 is TGTGCCAGCAGTTTTTGGGGGGACACAGATACGCAGTATTTT.

This clone was counted between two and nine times. The rearrangement uses TRBV6-6 and TRBJ2-7; no clear D gene. The CDR3 is made up of 10 amino acids. Looked up from germline, CDR1 is MNHNY and CDR2 is SVGAGI (reference sequence). Trimming pared 6 bases from V and 4 bases from J, leaving 4 bases between. The CDR3 protein is CASSLYEQYF. The DNA of the CDR3 is TGTGCCAGCAGCCTTTACGAGCAGTACTTC.

CDR3 DNA: TGTGCCAGCAGCACAACAGGTGTCTATGGCTACACCTTC. Translating gives CASSTTGVYGYTF. This chain joins TRBV7-9 and TRBJ1-2; the D gene is possibly TRBD1 (5 bases). CDR3 length: 13 residues. The V gene lost 5 bases and the J gene lost 4 bases, with 11 bases spanning the gap. Looked up from germline, CDR1 is SEHNR and CDR2 is FQNEAQ (reference sequence).

The chain links TRBV5-6 to TRBJ1-3; no clear D. V lost 4 bases and J lost 0, with 11 bases in between. The germline V gene has CDR1 SGHDT and CDR2 YYEEEE. This CDR3 is built from 15 residues. CDR3 DNA: TGTGCCAGCAGCCGCATCTATCGCTCTGGAAACACCATATATTTT. This encodes CASSRIYRSGNTIYF.

The chain is built from TRBV27 and TRBJ1-1; D gene ambiguous. Germline lookup yields CDR1 MNHEY and CDR2 SMNVEV (reference sequence). Trimming removed 4 bases from V and 4 bases from J, with 10 bases in between. This CDR3 spans 13 amino acids. DNA for the CDR3: TGTGCCAGCAGTTCCTCTCTTCCCACTGAAGCTTTCTTT. Encoded protein: CASSSSLPTEAFF.

The chain carries TRBV5-1 and TRBJ2-7; 8 bases map to TRBD2. Germline values: CDR1 SGHRS, CDR2 YFSETQ. The CDR3 length is 12 residues. V trimming: 8 bases; J trimming: 3 bases; junction bases outside the gene matches: 4. The CDR3 DNA sequence: TGCGCCAGTACCGGGACTAGCTACGAGCAGTACTTC. Its protein is CASTGTSYEQYF.

V is TRBV7-2 and J is TRBJ1-4; 9 nucleotides align to TRBD1. The germline V gene encodes CDR1 SGHTA and CDR2 FQGNSA. CDR3 length: 17 amino acids. V shed 3 bases, J shed 3 bases, and the junction held 8 bases outside the gene matches. The CDR3 region is CASSLGPGQGSNEKLFF. CDR3 nucleotides: TGTGCCAGCAGCTTGGGACCGGGACAGGGATCTAATGAAAAACTGTTTTTT.

Many counts were recorded for this clone. J is TRBJ1-1 and V is TRBV4-1, with 7 positions matching TRBD1. With V trimmed by 3 bases and J by 3 bases, 4 bases remained unmatched. In germline, CDR1 is MGHRA, CDR2 YSYEKL. The CDR3 has 14 amino acids. CDR3 loop: CASSHQQGDTEAFF. The CDR3 bases are TGCGCCAGCAGCCACCAGCAGGGGGACACTGAAGCTTTCTTT.

The chain recombines TRBV30 with TRBJ2-7, with 11 bases identical to TRBD2. CDR1 and CDR2 (germline): GTSNPN, SVGIG (reference sequence). This CDR3 contains 14 residues. V lost 4 bases, J lost 0 bases, and 2 bases stayed unmatched. The CDR3 nucleotides read TGTGCCTGGATCGGGACTAGCGGCTCCTACGAGCAGTACTTC. It specifies CAWIGTSGSYEQYF.

The rearrangement joins TRBV19 to TRBJ2-7; TRBD2 aligns across 7 bases. CDR1 is LNHDA, CDR2 SQIVND, per germline (reference sequence). V shed 1 base, J shed 4 bases, and the junction held 7 bases outside the gene matches. CDR3 length: 15 residues. The CDR3 DNA sequence: TGTGCCAGTAGTATAGTCGGCGGGGGTACGTACGAGCAGTACTTC. This codes for CASSIVGGGTYEQYF.

This chain connects TRBV6-5 to TRBJ2-7; tentatively, D is TRBD2 (5 bases). The germline V and J ends were trimmed by 5 bases and 3 bases, with 17 bases remaining between them. Germline V lookup: CDR1 MNHEY, CDR2 SVGAGI. The CDR3 consists of 15 residues. The CDR3 is CASSSESGNLYEQYF. DNA of the CDR3: TGTGCCAGCAGTAGCGAGTCCGGGAACCTCTACGAGCAGTACTTC.

The chain combines TRBV6-6 with TRBJ2-7; 12 bases fit TRBD1. Unmatched junction bases numbered 8, after V lost 4 bases and J lost 4 bases. The CDR3 length is 16 residues. Germline V gives CDR1 MNHNY, CDR2 SVGAGI (reference sequence). The CDR3 coding sequence is TGTGCCAGCAGTTCCGGGACAGGGGGCTCCATTTACGAGCAGTACTTC. It specifies CASSSGTGGSIYEQYF.

The V call is TRBV2, the J call TRBJ2-2; weak D call: TRBD2 (6 bases). V was pared by 7 bases and J by 1 base, with 22 bases between. This CDR3 is built from 18 residues. In germline, CDR1 is SNHLY, CDR2 FYNNEI. The CDR3 here is CASTPRVGTPMNTGELFF. As DNA, the CDR3 is TGTGCCAGCACCCCGAGGGTCGGGACTCCGATGAACACCGGGGAGCTGTTTTTT. The full variable domain, rest sourced from reference TRBV2 and TRBJ2-2, is EPEVTQTPSHQVTQMGQEVILRCVPISNHLYFYWYRQILGQKVEFLVSFYNNEISEKSEIFDDQFSVERPDGSNFTLKIRSTKLEDSAMYFCASTPRVGTPMNTGELFFGEGSRLTVL.